The source of this T cell receptor (beta chain) is a study of blood T cell repertoires in COVID-19. CDR3 length: 19 residues. Losses at the gene ends were 0 bases for V and 4 bases for J; bases not matched to a gene: 8. The germline V gene encodes CDR1 MNHEY and CDR2 SVGEGT. Assay used: immunoSEQ multiplex PCR; TCRdb lists only in-frame clones, some missing. The table lists 150,000 to 200,000 clones, around 80% of them singletons. Sequences were obtained from PBMCs or T cells enriched from blood (not recorded which). This receptor was taken from a man aged 65-85 years who had been exposed to COVID-19. The chain joins TRBV6-2 or TRBV6-3 to TRBJ2-2; 13 bases map to TRBD2. The CDR3 bases are TGTGCCAGCAGTTACTCGGTGCCACTAGCGGGAGGGCCCACCGGGGAGCTGTTTTTT. Translation gives CASSYSVPLAGGPTGELFF.